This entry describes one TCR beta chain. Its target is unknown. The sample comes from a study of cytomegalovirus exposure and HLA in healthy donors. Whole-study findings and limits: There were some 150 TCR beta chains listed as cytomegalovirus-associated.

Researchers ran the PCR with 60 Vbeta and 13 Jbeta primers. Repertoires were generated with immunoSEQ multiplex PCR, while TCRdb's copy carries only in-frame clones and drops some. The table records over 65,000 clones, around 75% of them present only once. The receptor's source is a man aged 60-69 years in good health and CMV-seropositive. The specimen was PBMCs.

The CDR3, as DNA: TGCGCCAGCAGTCCCTTAGGCGGAGATCTGAACACTGAAGCTTTCTTT. Residues: CASSPLGGDLNTEAFF. The chain is built from TRBV5-1 and TRBJ1-1; D unresolved. The V gene's germline CDR1 is SGHRS and CDR2 YFSETQ. V dropped 5 bases and J dropped 0 bases, with 17 bases sitting between them. The CDR3 is made up of 16 amino acids.